This TCR beta chain was found in a study of neurological immune-mediated disorders. The time point denotes: longitudinal time-point 2. Stored at -80 C, 2 million PBMCs were the source of the unsorted libraries. This clonotype has a count of ten or more. What it binds is not known. The study's findings and limits: HTLV-1-associated myelopathy showed the most TCR clonal expansion; multiple sclerosis the least, below healthy controls.

This CDR3 comprises 13 residues. The germline V gene encodes CDR1 ENHRY and CDR2 SYGVKD. The ends were cut back, 5 bases at V and 7 bases at J, with 15 bases in the middle. TCRdb itself ran the 5' RACE reads through MiXCR, one entry per CDR3 protein. The table includes some 87,000 distinct CDR3 sequences, approximately 13% detected once. The V and J genes are TRBV10-3 and TRBJ2-7; no definite D call. Sequenced material: PBMCs. The receptor's source is a female donor with HTLV-1-associated myelopathy (HAM/TSP). This CDR3 reads CAISLVLMREQYF. Written as DNA, the CDR3 is TGTGCCATCAGTCTAGTACTAATGCGAGAGCAGTACTTC.